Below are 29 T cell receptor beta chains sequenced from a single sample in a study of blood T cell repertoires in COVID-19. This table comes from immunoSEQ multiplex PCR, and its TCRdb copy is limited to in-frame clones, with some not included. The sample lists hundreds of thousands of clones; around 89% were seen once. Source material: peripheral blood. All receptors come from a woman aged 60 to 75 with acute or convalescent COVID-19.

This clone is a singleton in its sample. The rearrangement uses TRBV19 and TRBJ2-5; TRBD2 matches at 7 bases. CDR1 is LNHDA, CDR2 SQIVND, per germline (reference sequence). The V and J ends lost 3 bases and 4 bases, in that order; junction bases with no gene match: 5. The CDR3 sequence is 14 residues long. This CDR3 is CASSISSGGETQYF. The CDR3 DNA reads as TGTGCCAGTAGTATTTCCTCGGGGGGAGAGACCCAGTACTTC.

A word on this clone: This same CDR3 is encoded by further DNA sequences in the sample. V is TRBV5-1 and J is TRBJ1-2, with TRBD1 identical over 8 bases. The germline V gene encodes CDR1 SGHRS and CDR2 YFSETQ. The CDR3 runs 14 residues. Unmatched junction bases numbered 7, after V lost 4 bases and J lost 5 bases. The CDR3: CASSPGQGAYGYTF. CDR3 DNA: TGCGCCAGCAGCCCTGGGCAGGGGGCTTATGGCTACACCTTC.

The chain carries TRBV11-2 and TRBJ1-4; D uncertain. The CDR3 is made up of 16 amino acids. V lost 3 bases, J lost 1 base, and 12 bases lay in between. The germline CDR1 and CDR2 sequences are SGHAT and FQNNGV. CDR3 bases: TGTGCCAGCAGCTTCGAATTTTCGGGAACTAATGAAAAACTGTTTTTT. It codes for CASSFEFSGTNEKLFF.

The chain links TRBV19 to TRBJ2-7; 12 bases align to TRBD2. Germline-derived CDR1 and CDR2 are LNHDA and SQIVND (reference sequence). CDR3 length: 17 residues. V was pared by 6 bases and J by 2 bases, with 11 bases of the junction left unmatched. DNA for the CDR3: TGTGCCAGTAGACGAAGGACTAGCGGGGAATACGCCTACGAGCAGTACTTC. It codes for CASRRRTSGEYAYEQYF.

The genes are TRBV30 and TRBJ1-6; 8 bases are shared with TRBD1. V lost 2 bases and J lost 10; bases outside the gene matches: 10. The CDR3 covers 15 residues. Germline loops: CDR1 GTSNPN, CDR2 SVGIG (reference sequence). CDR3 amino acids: CAWSHRGIALSPLHF. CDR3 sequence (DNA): TGTGCCTGGAGTCACAGGGGGATCGCTTTGTCACCCCTCCACTTT.

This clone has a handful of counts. CDR3 DNA: TGCGCCAGCAGCGGAGGGATGGACAGGGGGCGTGGAGAGCAGTACTTC. Protein product: CASSGGMDRGRGEQYF. This chain uses TRBV5-1 with TRBJ2-7, with 11 bases aligning to TRBD1. V dropped 4 bases and J dropped 7; count of bases not matched to a gene: 13. Germline CDR1 is SGHRS and CDR2 is YFSETQ. CDR3 size: 16 residues. The complete variable domain, with remaining parts taken from reference TRBV5-1 and TRBJ2-7, reads KAGVTQTPRYLIKTRGQQVTLSCSPISGHRSVSWYQQTPGQGLQFLFEYFSETQRNKGNFPGRFSGRQFSNSRSEMNVSTLELGDSALYLCASSGGMDRGRGEQYFGPGTRLTVT.

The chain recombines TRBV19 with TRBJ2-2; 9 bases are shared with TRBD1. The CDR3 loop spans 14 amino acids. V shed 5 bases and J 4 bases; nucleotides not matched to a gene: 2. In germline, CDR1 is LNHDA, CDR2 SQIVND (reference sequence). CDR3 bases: TGTGCCAGTAGTGGACAGGGGTCCACCGGGGAGCTGTTTTTT. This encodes CASSGQGSTGELFF.

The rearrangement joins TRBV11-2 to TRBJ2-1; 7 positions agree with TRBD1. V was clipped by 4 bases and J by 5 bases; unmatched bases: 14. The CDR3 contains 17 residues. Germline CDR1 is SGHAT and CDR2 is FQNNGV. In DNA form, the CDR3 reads TGTGCCAGCAGCTATAGAGGTGGGGACAGAACAAACAATGAGCAGTTCTTC. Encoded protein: CASSYRGGDRTNNEQFF.

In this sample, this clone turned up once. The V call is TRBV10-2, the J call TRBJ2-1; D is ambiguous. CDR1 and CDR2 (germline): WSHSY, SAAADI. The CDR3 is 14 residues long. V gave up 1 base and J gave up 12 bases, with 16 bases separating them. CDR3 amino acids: CASSEWFDAGWQFF. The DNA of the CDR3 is TGCGCCAGCAGTGAGTGGTTCGACGCAGGATGGCAGTTCTTC.

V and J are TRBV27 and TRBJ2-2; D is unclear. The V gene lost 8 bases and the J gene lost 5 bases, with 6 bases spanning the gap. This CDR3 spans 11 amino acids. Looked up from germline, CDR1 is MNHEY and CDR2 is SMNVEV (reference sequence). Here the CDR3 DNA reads TGTGCCAGCCGTAAAACCGGGGAGCTGTTTTTT. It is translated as CASRKTGELFF.

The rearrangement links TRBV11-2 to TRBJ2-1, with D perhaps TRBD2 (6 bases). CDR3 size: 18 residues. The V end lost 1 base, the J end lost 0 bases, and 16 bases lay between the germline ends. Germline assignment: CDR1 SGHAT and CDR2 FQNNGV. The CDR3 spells CASSLVQLAGSSYNEQFF. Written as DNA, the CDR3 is TGTGCCAGCAGCTTAGTCCAACTAGCAGGGAGCTCCTACAATGAGCAGTTCTTC.

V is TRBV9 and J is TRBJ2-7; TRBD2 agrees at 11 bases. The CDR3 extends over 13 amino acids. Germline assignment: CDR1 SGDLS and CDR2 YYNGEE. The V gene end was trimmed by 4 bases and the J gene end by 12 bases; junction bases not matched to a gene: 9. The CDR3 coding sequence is TGTGCCAGCAGCTACTCGACTAGCGGGGAAATGTACTTC. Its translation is CASSYSTSGEMYF.

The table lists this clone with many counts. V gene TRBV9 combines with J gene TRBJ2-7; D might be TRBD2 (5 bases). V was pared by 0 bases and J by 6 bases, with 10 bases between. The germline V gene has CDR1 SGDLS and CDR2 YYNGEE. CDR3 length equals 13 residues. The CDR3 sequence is CASSVDARGEQYF. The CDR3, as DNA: TGTGCCAGCAGCGTAGATGCCCGGGGCGAGCAGTACTTC.

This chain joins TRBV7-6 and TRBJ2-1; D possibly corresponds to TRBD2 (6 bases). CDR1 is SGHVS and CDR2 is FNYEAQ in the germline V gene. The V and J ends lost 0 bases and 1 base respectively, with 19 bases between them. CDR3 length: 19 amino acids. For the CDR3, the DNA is TGTGCCAGCAGCTTAGCGCAGGCGGGGCTGGGCCCGTCCTACAATGAGCAGTTCTTC. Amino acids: CASSLAQAGLGPSYNEQFF.

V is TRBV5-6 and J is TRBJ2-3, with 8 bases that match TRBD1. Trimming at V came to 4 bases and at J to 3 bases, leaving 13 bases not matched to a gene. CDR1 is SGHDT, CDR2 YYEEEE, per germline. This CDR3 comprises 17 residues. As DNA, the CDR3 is TGTGCCAGCAGCCACCCCAGACAGGGGCTCACTACAGATACGCAGTATTTT. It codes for CASSHPRQGLTTDTQYF.

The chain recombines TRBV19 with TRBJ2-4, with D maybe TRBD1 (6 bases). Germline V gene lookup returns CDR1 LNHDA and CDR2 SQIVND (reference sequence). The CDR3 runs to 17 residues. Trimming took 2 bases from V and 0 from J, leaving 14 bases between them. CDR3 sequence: CASSIRTVTLAKNIQYF. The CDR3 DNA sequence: TGTGCCAGTAGTATAAGGACAGTAACTCTAGCCAAAAACATTCAGTACTTC.

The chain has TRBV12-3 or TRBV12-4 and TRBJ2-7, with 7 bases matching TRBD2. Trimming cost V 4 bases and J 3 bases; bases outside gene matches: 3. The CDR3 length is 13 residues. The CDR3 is CASSSGGGYEQYF. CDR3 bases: TGTGCCAGCAGTTCGGGCGGGGGCTACGAGCAGTACTTC.

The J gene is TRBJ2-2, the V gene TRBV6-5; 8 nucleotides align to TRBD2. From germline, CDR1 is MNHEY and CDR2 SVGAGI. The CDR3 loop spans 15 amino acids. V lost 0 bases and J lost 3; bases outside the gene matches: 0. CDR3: CASSYSRGDTGELFF. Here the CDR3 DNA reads TGTGCCAGCAGTTACTCGCGGGGGGACACCGGGGAGCTGTTTTTT.

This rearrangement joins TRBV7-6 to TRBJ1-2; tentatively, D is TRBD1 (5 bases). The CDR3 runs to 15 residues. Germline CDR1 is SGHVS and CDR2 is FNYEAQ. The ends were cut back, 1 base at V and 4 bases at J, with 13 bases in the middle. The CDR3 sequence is CASSLEQEGIYGYTF. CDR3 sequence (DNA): TGTGCCAGCAGCTTAGAACAGGAGGGGATCTATGGCTACACCTTC.

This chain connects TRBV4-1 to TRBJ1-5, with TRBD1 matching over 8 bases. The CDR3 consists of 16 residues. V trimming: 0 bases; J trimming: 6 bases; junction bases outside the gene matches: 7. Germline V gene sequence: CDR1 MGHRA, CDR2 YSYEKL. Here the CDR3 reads CASSQEGQDLGQPQHF. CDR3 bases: TGCGCCAGCAGCCAAGAGGGACAGGACCTCGGTCAGCCCCAGCATTTT.

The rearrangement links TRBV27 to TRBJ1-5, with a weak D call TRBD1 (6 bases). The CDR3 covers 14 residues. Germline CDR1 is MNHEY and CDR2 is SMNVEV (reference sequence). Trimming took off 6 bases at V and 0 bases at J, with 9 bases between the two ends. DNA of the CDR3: TGTGCCAGCAGCAGGGGTTTTAGCAATCAGCCCCAGCATTTT. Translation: CASSRGFSNQPQHF.

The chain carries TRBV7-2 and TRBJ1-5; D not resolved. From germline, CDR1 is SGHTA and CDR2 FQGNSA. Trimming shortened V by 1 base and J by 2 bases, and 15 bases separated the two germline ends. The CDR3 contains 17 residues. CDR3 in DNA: TGTGCCAGCAGCTTAGAGGGAAGCGGATGGGGCAATCAGCCCCAGCATTTT. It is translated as CASSLEGSGWGNQPQHF.

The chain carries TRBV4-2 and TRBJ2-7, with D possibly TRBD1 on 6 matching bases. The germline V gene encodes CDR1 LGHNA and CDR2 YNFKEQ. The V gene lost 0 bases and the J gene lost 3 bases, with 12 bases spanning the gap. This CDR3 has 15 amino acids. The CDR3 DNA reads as TGTGCCAGCAGCCAAGATATACTAGGGGGCTACGAGCAGTACTTC. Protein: CASSQDILGGYEQYF.

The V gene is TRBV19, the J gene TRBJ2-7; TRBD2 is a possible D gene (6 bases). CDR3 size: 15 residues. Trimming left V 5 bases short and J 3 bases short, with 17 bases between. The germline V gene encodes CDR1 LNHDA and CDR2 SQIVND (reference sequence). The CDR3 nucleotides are TGTGCCAGTAGTCCCGCAGGGAGGAGAGGCTACGAGCAGTACTTC. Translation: CASSPAGRRGYEQYF.

CDR3 in amino acids: CASTLTGVNTEAFF. In DNA, the CDR3 is TGTGCCAGTACCCTGACAGGGGTGAACACTGAAGCTTTCTTT. V is TRBV19 and J is TRBJ1-1, with TRBD1 matching 8 bases. J gave up 0 bases and V 7 bases, and 4 bases lay outside the gene matches. CDR1 and CDR2 (germline): LNHDA, SQIVND (reference sequence). CDR3 length: 14 residues.

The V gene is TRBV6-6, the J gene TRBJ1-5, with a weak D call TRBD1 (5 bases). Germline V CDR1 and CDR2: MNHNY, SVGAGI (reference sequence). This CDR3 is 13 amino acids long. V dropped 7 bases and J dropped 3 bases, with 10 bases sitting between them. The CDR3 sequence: CASKDTTNQPQHF. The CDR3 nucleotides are TGTGCCAGCAAGGACACTACCAATCAGCCCCAGCATTTT.

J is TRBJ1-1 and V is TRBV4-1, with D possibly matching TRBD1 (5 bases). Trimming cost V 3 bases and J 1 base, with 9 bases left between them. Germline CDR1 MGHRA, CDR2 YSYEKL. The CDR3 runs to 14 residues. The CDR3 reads CASSHMTENTEAFF. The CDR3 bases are TGCGCCAGCAGCCATATGACAGAGAACACTGAAGCTTTCTTT.

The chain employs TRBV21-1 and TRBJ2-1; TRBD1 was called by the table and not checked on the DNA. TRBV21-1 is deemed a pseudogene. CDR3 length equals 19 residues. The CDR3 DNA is TGTGCCAGCAGCAAAGACCATGCAACGACAGGGTCCCCCTACAATGAGCAGTTCTTC. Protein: CASSKDHATTGSPYNEQFF.

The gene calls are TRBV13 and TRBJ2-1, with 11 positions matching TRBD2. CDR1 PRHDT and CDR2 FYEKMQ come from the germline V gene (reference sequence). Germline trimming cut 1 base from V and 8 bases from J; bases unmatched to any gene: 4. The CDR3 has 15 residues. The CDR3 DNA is TGTGCCAGCAGCTTAGTGCTAGCGGGAGGAGATGAGCAGTTCTTC. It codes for CASSLVLAGGDEQFF.